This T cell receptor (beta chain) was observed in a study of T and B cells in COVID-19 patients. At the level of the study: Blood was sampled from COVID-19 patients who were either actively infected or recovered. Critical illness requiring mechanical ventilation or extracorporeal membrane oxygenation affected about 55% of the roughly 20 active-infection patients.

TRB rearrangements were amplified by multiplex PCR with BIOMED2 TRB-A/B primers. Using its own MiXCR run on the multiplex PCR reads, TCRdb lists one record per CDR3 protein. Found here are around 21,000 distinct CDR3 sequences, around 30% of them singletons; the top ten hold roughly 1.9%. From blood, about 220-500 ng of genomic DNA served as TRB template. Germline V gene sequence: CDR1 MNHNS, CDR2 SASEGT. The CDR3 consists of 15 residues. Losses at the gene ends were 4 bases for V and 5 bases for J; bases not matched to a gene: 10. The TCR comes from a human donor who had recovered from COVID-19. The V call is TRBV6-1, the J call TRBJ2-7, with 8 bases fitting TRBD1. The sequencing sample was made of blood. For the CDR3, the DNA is TGTGCCAGCAGTGCAGAGGACAGGGTCCTCCACGAGCAGTACTTC. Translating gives CASSAEDRVLHEQYF.